This T cell receptor beta chain was captured by sequencing in a study of T-cell memory formation after mild COVID-19. At the level of the study: In these data, TCR clusters were largely donor specific. Findings and caveats of the study: There were some responding clones in pre-infection memory, which suggested that cross-reactive memory had joined. For contracting clones, CD4+ ones sat mainly in CM and EM, CD8+ in EMRA.

This CDR3 spans 17 amino acids. The trim removed 0 bases at V and 3 bases at J, leaving 5 bases unmatched. Germline V gives CDR1 MNHNY, CDR2 SVGAGI (reference sequence). This clonotype was seen ten or more times. The antigen is unknown. TCRdb analysed the 5' RACE reads with MiXCR anew, one entry per CDR3 protein. The sample includes under 110,000 distinct CDR3 sequences, more than 15% seen only once; the top ten take around 28%. The clonotype originates from an adult woman who had mild COVID-19 (a few samples of this study predate the infection). Cell type and time point are not known. Sequencing input: PBMCs or a T cell subset sorted from them (not recorded which). This chain links TRBV6-6 with TRBJ2-1; 10 nucleotides match TRBD2. The CDR3: CASSYSPTSGVYNEQFF. In DNA, the CDR3 is TGTGCCAGCAGTTACTCGCCAACTAGCGGGGTCTACAATGAGCAGTTCTTC.